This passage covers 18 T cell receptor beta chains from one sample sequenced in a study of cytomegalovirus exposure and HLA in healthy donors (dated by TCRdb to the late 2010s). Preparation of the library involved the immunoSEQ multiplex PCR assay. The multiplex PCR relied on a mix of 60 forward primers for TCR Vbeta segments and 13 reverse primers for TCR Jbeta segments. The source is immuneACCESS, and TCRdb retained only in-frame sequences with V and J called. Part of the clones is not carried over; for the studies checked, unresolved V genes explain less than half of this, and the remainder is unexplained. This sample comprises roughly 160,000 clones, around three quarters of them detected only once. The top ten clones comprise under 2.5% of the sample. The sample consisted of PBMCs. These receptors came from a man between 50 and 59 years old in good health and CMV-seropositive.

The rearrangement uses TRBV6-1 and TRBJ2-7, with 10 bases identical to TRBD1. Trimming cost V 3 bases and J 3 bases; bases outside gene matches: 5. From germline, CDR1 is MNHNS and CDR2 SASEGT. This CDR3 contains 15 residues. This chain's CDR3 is CASSDTGTGVYEQYF. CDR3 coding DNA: TGTGCCAGCAGTGACACCGGGACAGGGGTCTACGAGCAGTACTTC.

Here the CDR3 reads CASSLFGTGNQPQHF. CDR3 in DNA: TGTGCCAGCAGCTTGTTTGGGACAGGCAATCAGCCCCAGCATTTT. The J gene is TRBJ1-5, the V gene TRBV5-8, with 7 bases identical to TRBD1. The germline V gene encodes CDR1 SGHTS and CDR2 YDEGEE. CDR3 size: 15 residues. The V gene end was trimmed by 1 base and the J gene end by 2 bases; junction bases not matched to a gene: 3.

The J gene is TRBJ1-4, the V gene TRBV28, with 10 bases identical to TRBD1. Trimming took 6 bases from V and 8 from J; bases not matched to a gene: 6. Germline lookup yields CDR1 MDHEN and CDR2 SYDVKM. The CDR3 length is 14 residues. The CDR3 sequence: CASSLTGGPEKLFF. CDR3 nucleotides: TGTGCCAGCAGCTTGACAGGGGGCCCAGAAAAACTGTTTTTT. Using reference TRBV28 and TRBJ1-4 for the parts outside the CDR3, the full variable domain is DVKVTQSSRYLVKRTGEKVFLECVQDMDHENMFWYRQDPGLGLRLIYFSYDVKMKEKGDIPEGYSVSREKKERFSLILESASTNQTSMYLCASSLTGGPEKLFFGSGTQLSVL.

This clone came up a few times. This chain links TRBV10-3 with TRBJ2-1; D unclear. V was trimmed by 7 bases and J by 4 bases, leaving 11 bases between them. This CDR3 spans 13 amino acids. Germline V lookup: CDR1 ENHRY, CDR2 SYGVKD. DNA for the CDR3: TGTGCCATCACAGGTCATCCATACAATGAGCAGTTCTTC. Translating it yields CAITGHPYNEQFF.

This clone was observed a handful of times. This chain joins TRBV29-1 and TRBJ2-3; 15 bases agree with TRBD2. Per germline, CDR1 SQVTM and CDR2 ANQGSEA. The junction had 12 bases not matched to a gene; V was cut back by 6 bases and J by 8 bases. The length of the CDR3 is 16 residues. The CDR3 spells CSVVPGLAGGRGTQYF. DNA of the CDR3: TGCAGCGTGGTTCCGGGACTAGCGGGGGGCCGGGGTACGCAGTATTTT.

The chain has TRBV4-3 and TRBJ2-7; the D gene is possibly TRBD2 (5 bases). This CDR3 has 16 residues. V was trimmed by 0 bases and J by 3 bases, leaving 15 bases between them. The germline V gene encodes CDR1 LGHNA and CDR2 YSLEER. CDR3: CASSQDSAGDNYEQYF. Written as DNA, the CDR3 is TGCGCCAGCAGCCAAGATAGCGCGGGTGATAACTACGAGCAGTACTTC.

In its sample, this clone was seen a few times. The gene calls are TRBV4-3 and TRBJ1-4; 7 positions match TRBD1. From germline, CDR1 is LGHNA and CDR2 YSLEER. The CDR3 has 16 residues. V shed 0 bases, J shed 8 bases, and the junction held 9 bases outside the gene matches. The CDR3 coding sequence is TGCGCCAGCAGCCAAGATTCGCCAGGGGGAAAAGAAAAACTGTTTTTT. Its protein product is CASSQDSPGGKEKLFF.

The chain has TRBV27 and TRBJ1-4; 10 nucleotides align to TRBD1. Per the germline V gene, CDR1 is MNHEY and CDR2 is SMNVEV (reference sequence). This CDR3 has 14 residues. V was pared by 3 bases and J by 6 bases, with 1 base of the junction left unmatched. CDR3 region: CASSLGQGYEKLFF. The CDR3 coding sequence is TGTGCCAGCAGTTTGGGACAGGGGTATGAAAAACTGTTTTTT.

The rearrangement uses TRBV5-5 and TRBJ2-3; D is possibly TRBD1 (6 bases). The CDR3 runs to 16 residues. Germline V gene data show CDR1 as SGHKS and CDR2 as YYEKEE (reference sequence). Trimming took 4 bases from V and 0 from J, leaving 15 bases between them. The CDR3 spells CASSQNAGVSTDTQYF. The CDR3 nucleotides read TGTGCCAGCAGCCAAAACGCAGGGGTTAGCACAGATACGCAGTATTTT. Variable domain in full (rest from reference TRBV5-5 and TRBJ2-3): DAGVTQSPTHLIKTRGQQVTLRCSPISGHKSVSWYQQVLGQGPQFIFQYYEKEERGRGNFPDRFSARQFPNYSSELNVNALLLGDSALYLCASSQNAGVSTDTQYFGPGTRLTVL.

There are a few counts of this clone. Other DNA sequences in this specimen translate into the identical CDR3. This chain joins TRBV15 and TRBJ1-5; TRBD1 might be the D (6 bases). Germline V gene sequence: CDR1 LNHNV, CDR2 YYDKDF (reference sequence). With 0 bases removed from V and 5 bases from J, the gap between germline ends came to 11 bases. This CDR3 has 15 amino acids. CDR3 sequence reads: CATSRDPGGHQPQHF. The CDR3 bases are TGTGCCACCAGCAGAGATCCCGGGGGGCATCAGCCCCAGCATTTT.

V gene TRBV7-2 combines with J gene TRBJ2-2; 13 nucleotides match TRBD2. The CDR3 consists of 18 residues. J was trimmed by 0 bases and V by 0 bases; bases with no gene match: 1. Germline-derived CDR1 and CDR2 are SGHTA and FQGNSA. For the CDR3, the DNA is TGTGCCAGCAGCTTAGCCGGGACTAGCGGGACGAACACCGGGGAGCTGTTTTTT. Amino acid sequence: CASSLAGTSGTNTGELFF. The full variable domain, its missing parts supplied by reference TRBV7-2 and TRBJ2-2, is GAGVSQSPSNKVTEKGKDVELRCDPISGHTALYWYRQSLGQGLEFLIYFQGNSAPDKSGLPSDRFSAERTGGSVSTLTIQRTQQEDSAVYLCASSLAGTSGTNTGELFFGEGSRLTVL.

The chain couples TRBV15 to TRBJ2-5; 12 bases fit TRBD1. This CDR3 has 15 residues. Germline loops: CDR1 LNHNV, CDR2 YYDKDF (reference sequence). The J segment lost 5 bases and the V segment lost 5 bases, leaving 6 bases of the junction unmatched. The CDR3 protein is CATSAGDRGPETQYF. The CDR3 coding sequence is TGTGCCACCAGCGCCGGGGACAGGGGGCCGGAGACCCAGTACTTC.

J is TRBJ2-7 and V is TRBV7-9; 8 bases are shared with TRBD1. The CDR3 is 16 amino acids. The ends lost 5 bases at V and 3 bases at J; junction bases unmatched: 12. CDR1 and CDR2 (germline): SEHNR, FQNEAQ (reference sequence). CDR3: CASSLRGQVGVYEQYF. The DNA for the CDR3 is TGTGCCAGCAGCCTGCGGGGACAGGTCGGAGTCTACGAGCAGTACTTC. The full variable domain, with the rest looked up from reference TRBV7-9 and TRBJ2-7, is DTGVSQNPRHKITKRGQNVTFRCDPISEHNRLYWYRQTLGQGPEFLTYFQNEAQLEKSRLLSDRFSAERPKGSFSTLEIQRTEQGDSAMYLCASSLRGQVGVYEQYFGPGTRLTVT.

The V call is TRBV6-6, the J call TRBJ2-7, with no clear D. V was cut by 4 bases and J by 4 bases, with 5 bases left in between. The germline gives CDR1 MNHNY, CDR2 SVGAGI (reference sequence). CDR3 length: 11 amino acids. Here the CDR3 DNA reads TGTGCCAGCAGTTTAACATACGAGCAGTACTTC. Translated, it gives CASSLTYEQYF.

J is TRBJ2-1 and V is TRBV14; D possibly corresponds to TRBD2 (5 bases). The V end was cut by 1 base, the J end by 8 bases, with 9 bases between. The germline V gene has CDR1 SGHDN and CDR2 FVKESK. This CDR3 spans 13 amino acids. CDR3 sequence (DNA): TGTGCCAGCAGCCAAGGCGGGTGGCATGAGCAGTTCTTC. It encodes CASSQGGWHEQFF.

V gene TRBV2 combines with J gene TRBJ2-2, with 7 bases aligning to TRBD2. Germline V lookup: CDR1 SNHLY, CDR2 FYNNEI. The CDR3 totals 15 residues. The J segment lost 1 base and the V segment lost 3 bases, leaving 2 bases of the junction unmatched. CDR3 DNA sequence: TGTGCCAGCAGTGATTGGGGGGGGAACACCGGGGAGCTGTTTTTT. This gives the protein CASSDWGGNTGELFF.

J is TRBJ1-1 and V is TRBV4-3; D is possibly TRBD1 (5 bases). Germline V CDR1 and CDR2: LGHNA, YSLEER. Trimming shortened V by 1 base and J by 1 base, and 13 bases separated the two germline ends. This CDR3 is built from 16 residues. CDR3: CASSQASKDRNTEAFF. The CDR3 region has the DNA TGCGCCAGCAGCCAAGCTAGTAAAGACAGGAACACTGAAGCTTTCTTT.

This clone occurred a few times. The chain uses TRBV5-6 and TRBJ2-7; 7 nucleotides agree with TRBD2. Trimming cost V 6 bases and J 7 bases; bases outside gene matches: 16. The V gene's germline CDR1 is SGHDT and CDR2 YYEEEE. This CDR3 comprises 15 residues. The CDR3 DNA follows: TGTGCCAGCACCCAAACAGCGGGGAGACGCTGGGAGCAGTACTTC. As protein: CASTQTAGRRWEQYF.